The following is a TCR beta chain sequence with its context. The data derive from a study of T cell changes during pregnancy in multiple sclerosis. TCRdb keeps only in-frame clones here, not all; method: immunoSEQ multiplex PCR. The sample contains roughly 46,000 clones, roughly 80% of which appear only once. CDR3 length: 14 residues. Germline V lookup: CDR1 SGHKS, CDR2 YYEKEE (reference sequence). Trimming at V came to 4 bases and at J to 4 bases, leaving 4 bases not matched to a gene. The chain carries TRBV5-5 and TRBJ2-3; 9 bases are a match to TRBD2. The source was CD4+ T cells from peripheral blood mononuclear cells, collected before pregnancy. This TCR derives from a female donor with multiple sclerosis, enrolled in a pregnancy study. CDR3 sequence reads: CASSARTSADTQYF. CDR3 nucleotides: TGTGCCAGCAGCGCTAGGACTAGCGCAGATACGCAGTATTTT.